One and the same sample provided the 21 T cell receptor beta chains below, sequenced in a study of T cell repertoires in cytomegalovirus infection. Using its own MiXCR run on the reads, TCRdb lists one record per CDR3 protein. This table has more than 350,000 distinct CDR3 sequences, roughly 30% appearing once. The material sequenced was PBMCs. The receptors were sampled from a human donor in good health (CMV status not recorded). Some clones in this sample may be carry-over from other donors' samples.

This chain joins TRBV19 and TRBJ2-5; tentatively, D is TRBD1 (6 bases). The CDR3 has 13 residues. CDR1 and CDR2 (germline): LNHDA, SQIVND (reference sequence). V was trimmed by 6 bases and J by 4 bases, leaving 12 bases between them. CDR3 sequence reads: CASRRARGETQYF. CDR3 in DNA: TGTGCCAGTAGGAGGGCCAGGGGAGAGACCCAGTACTTC.

The rearrangement uses TRBV7-9 and TRBJ1-1, with 11 nucleotides matching TRBD1. Per germline, CDR1 SEHNR and CDR2 FQNEAQ (reference sequence). V dropped 4 bases and J dropped 1; count of bases not matched to a gene: 2. CDR3 length: 15 amino acids. The CDR3: CASSSGQGANTEAFF. For the CDR3, the DNA is TGTGCCAGCAGCTCCGGACAGGGGGCGAACACTGAAGCTTTCTTT.

This clonotype was observed a handful of times. This chain joins TRBV12-3 or TRBV12-4 and TRBJ1-2; D is possibly TRBD1 (6 bases). V lost 1 base and J 4 bases, leaving 10 bases between the germline ends. This CDR3 region has 14 residues. The CDR3 DNA reads TGTGCCAGCAGTTTAGAGGGGGACACCTATGGCTACACCTTC. This gives the protein CASSLEGDTYGYTF.

This clonotype was found once. The junction and the germline gene differ at one end; a read error may be behind it. The CDR3 DNA follows: TGTGCCAGTAGAGCCCGGGGGGAGAGCAATCAGCCCCAGCGTTTT. This sequence encodes CASRARGESNQPQRF. The genes are TRBV19 and TRBJ1-5; weak D call: TRBD1 (5 bases). This CDR3 has 15 residues. Germline V gene sequence: CDR1 LNHDA, CDR2 SQIVND (reference sequence).

V is TRBV5-1 and J is TRBJ2-3; tentative D call: TRBD2 (6 bases). CDR1 is SGHRS, CDR2 YFSETQ, per germline. The V end was cut by 3 bases, the J end by 2 bases, with 16 bases between. The length of the CDR3 is 16 residues. The CDR3 DNA reads as TGCGCCAGCAGCTCAAAAACTAGCCCCCTCACAGATACGCAGTATTTT. As protein: CASSSKTSPLTDTQYF.

This clonotype occurred many times. The genes are TRBV7-9 and TRBJ1-6; D might be TRBD1 (5 bases). The CDR3 is 12 amino acids. Germline CDR1 and CDR2: SEHNR and FQNEAQ (reference sequence). The V end lost 5 bases, the J end lost 13 bases, and 12 bases lay between the germline ends. CDR3 nucleotide sequence: TGTGCCAGCAGCCCGGACACCAAGCCCCTCCACTTT. Translating gives CASSPDTKPLHF.

This clonotype has a handful of counts. This rearrangement joins TRBV14 to TRBJ2-7; D ambiguous. CDR3 length: 11 amino acids. Trimming shortened V by 3 bases and J by 5 bases, and 5 bases separated the two germline ends. Germline V gene lookup returns CDR1 SGHDN and CDR2 FVKESK. The CDR3 region is CASSHFHEQYF. CDR3 DNA sequence: TGTGCCAGCAGCCACTTTCACGAGCAGTACTTC.

Notes on this clonotype: This could be a read error, since a much larger clone is one nucleotide away. The V and J genes are TRBV7-6 and TRBJ1-6; D is ambiguous. This CDR3 region has 12 residues. Germline CDR1 and CDR2: SGHVS and FNYEAQ. The CDR3 coding sequence is TGTGCCGGCAGCTTATCCGATTCACCCCTCCACTTT. Translated, it gives CAGSLSDSPLHF.

Points on this clonotype: The junction shows a germline mismatch at one end, possibly a read error. This rearrangement joins TRBV5-4 to TRBJ1-2; D remains ambiguous. CDR3 length equals 15 residues. The germline CDR1 and CDR2 sequences are SGHNT and YYREEE (reference sequence). The CDR3, as DNA: TGTGCCAGCAGCCTGGGTCGGCGTACTAACTATGTCTACACCTTC. Its protein is CASSLGRRTNYVYTF.

In its sample, this clonotype was seen once. One end of the junction fails to match germline, which may point to a read error. The CDR3 nucleotides are TGCGCCAGCAGTAAGAGGACGGAAATGAACACTCAAGCTTTCTTT. This sequence encodes CASSKRTEMNTQAFF. This chain links TRBV5-1 with TRBJ1-1; D gene unclear. The CDR3 is made up of 15 amino acids. Germline CDR1 reads SGHRS; CDR2 reads YFSETQ.

This clonotype occurred a few times. The chain joins TRBV7-9 to TRBJ1-3; D remains ambiguous. The CDR3 runs 15 residues. Germline V lookup: CDR1 SEHNR, CDR2 FQNEAQ (reference sequence). The V end was cut by 5 bases, the J end by 0 bases, with 11 bases between. The CDR3 reads CASSPIKRSGNTIYF. The DNA for the CDR3 is TGTGCCAGCAGCCCCATCAAACGCTCTGGAAACACCATATATTTT. Looking up the rest from reference TRBV7-9 and TRBJ1-3 gives the full variable domain: DTGVSQNPRHKITKRGQNVTFRCDPISEHNRLYWYRQTLGQGPEFLTYFQNEAQLEKSRLLSDRFSAERPKGSFSTLEIQRTEQGDSAMYLCASSPIKRSGNTIYFGEGSWLTVV.

This clonotype was counted a few times. The genes are TRBV12-3 or TRBV12-4 and TRBJ1-5, with TRBD1 as a possible D gene (5 bases). V shed 1 base and J shed 4 bases, with 14 bases lying between them. The CDR3 consists of 16 residues. CDR3 bases: TGTGCCAGCAGTTTAGGGTGGGGGGGACCTAATCAGCCCCAGCATTTT. Encoded protein: CASSLGWGGPNQPQHF.

The chain links TRBV2 to TRBJ2-3; tentatively, D is TRBD2 (6 bases). This CDR3 is 13 amino acids long. CDR1 is SNHLY and CDR2 is FYNNEI in the germline V gene. V was trimmed by 5 bases and J by 5 bases, leaving 11 bases between them. CDR3: CASSIAEEDTQYF. The CDR3 DNA sequence: TGTGCCAGCAGTATAGCGGAGGAAGATACGCAGTATTTT.

The rearrangement joins TRBV2 to TRBJ1-2; 7 bases agree with TRBD1. Trimming cost V 7 bases and J 3 bases; bases outside gene matches: 2. The CDR3 is 12 residues long. CDR1 and CDR2 from the germline V gene are SNHLY and FYNNEI. The CDR3 here is CASITGDYGYTF. The CDR3 coding sequence is TGTGCCAGCATAACAGGGGACTATGGCTACACCTTC.

V is TRBV29-1 and J is TRBJ2-7; possible D gene TRBD1, 7 bases. This CDR3 comprises 13 residues. Germline CDR1 reads SQVTM; CDR2 reads ANQGSEA. V gave up 6 bases and J gave up 2 bases, with 14 bases separating them. CDR3 coding DNA: TGCAGCGTCTTGCGGGACAGCACCTACGAGCAGTACTTC. Protein product: CSVLRDSTYEQYF.

The CDR3 spells CATSRDTSNSPLHF. The CDR3 coding sequence is TGTGCCACCAGCAGAGATACGTCTAATTCACCCCTCCACTTT. The genes are TRBV15 and TRBJ1-6; D gene ambiguous. The CDR3 extends over 14 amino acids. Germline V CDR1 and CDR2: LNHNV, YYDKDF (reference sequence). Trimming took 0 bases from V and 6 from J, leaving 6 bases between them.

This clonotype was seen only once. This could be a read error, since a much larger clone is one nucleotide away. The chain couples TRBV12-3 or TRBV12-4 to TRBJ2-5; D gene uncertain. CDR3 length: 13 amino acids. The CDR3 DNA reads as TGTGCCAGCAGCCCTGGGAAAATAGAGACCCAGTGCTTC. This translates into CASSPGKIETQCF.

This clonotype was counted many times. The rearrangement joins TRBV11-1 to TRBJ1-1; no clear D gene. The CDR3 contains 14 residues. The V and J ends lost 2 bases and 5 bases respectively, with 12 bases between them. Germline V CDR1 and CDR2: SGHAT, FQDESV (reference sequence). CDR3 in DNA: TGTGCCAGCAGCTTATCGACCAGCAGGACTGAAGCTTTCTTT. It translates to CASSLSTSRTEAFF.

This chain uses TRBV5-3 with TRBJ2-1, with D possibly matching TRBD2 (6 bases). TRBV5-3 is recorded as an ORF, its role being uncertain. The V gene lost 8 bases and the J gene lost 9 bases, with 27 bases spanning the gap. The CDR3 consists of 16 residues. CDR3 loop: CASRPRRGLQFFEQFF. The CDR3 DNA reads TGTGCCAGCCGCCCCCGCCGGGGGTTGCAATTTTTTGAGCAGTTCTTC.

For the CDR3, the DNA is TGTGCCAGCAGCTACCGGACTAGCGGGTATACCCAAGAGACCCAGTACTTC. It codes for CASSYRTSGYTQETQYF. The J gene is TRBJ2-5, the V gene TRBV7-8, with 11 bases fitting TRBD2. The germline CDR1 and CDR2 sequences are SGHVS and FQNEAQ. This CDR3 spans 17 amino acids. J gave up 1 base and V 4 bases, and 8 bases lay outside the gene matches.

This clonotype was counted between two and nine times. This chain uses TRBV7-9 with TRBJ2-1; 9 bases agree with TRBD2. V lost 5 bases to trimming and J lost 5 bases; unmatched junction nucleotides: 7. Germline V gene data show CDR1 as SEHNR and CDR2 as FQNEAQ (reference sequence). The CDR3 loop spans 15 amino acids. CDR3 sequence (DNA): TGTGCCAGCAGCCAACAGCGGGGGGCCGACAATGAGCAGTTCTTC. Protein: CASSQQRGADNEQFF.